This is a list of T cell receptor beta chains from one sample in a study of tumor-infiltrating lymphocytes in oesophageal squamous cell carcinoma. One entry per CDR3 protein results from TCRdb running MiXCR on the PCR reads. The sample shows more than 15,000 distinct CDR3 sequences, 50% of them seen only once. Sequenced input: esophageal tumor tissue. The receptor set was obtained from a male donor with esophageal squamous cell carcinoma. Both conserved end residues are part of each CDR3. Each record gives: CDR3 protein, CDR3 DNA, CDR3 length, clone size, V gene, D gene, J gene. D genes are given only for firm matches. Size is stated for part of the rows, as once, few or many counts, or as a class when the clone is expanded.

CDR3aa: CASSRTNEKLFF
CDR3nt: TGTGCCAGCAGCCGAACTAATGAAAAACTGTTTTTT
len: 12
abundance: -
v_gene: TRBV7-2
d_gene: -
j_gene: TRBJ1-4

CDR3aa: CASSSVPIWGSGANVLTF
CDR3nt: TGTGCCAGCAGCTCAGTTCCAATCTGGGGCTCTGGGGCCAACGTCCTGACTTTC
len: 18
abundance: -
v_gene: TRBV7-9
d_gene: -
j_gene: TRBJ2-6

CDR3aa: CASSRSLTDTQYF
CDR3nt: TGTGCCAGCAGCCGAAGTCTTACAGATACGCAGTATTTT
len: 13
abundance: -
v_gene: TRBV7-6
d_gene: -
j_gene: TRBJ2-3

CDR3aa: CASGRGYTF
CDR3nt: TGTGCCAGTGGACGTGGCTACACCTTC
len: 9
abundance: -
v_gene: TRBV19
d_gene: -
j_gene: TRBJ1-2

CDR3aa: CASASSDQETQYF
CDR3nt: TGTGCCAGCGCTTCCTCGGATCAAGAGACCCAGTACTTC
len: 13
abundance: few
v_gene: TRBV18
d_gene: -
j_gene: TRBJ2-5

CDR3aa: CASSGTSGRAYEQYF
CDR3nt: TGTGCCAGCAGCGGGACTAGCGGGAGGGCCTACGAGCAGTACTTC
len: 15
abundance: many
v_gene: TRBV28
d_gene: TRBD2
j_gene: TRBJ2-7

CDR3aa: CASSQDWGAGQPQHF
CDR3nt: TGCGCCAGCAGCCAAGATTGGGGGGCAGGGCAGCCCCAGCATTTT
len: 15
abundance: many
v_gene: TRBV4-3
d_gene: -
j_gene: TRBJ1-5

CDR3aa: CASSEYRLGSADTQYF
CDR3nt: TGTGCCAGCAGTGAATACCGACTAGGGAGCGCAGATACGCAGTATTTT
len: 16
abundance: -
v_gene: TRBV25-1
d_gene: -
j_gene: TRBJ2-3

CDR3aa: CASSISHQGETQYF
CDR3nt: TGTGCCAGCAGTATATCCCATCAAGGGGAGACCCAGTACTTC
len: 14
abundance: -
v_gene: TRBV6-1
d_gene: -
j_gene: TRBJ2-5

CDR3aa: CASSLESIALYF
CDR3nt: TGTGCCAGCAGCTTAGAGTCGATTGCTCTGTATTTT
len: 12
abundance: -
v_gene: TRBV7-4
d_gene: -
j_gene: TRBJ2-3

CDR3aa: CASSLGGTSPYEQYF
CDR3nt: TGCGCCAGCAGCTTAGGAGGGACCTCACCCTACGAGCAGTACTTC
len: 15
abundance: many
v_gene: TRBV5-1
d_gene: -
j_gene: TRBJ2-7

CDR3aa: CASSLPDTEAFF
CDR3nt: TGTGCCAGCAGCTTGCCCGACACTGAAGCTTTCTTT
len: 12
abundance: -
v_gene: TRBV7-6
d_gene: -
j_gene: TRBJ1-1

CDR3aa: CASRKGQGIGGGNNEQFF
CDR3nt: TGTGCCAGCAGGAAGGGACAGGGGATAGGTGGTGGCAACAATGAGCAGTTCTTC
len: 18
abundance: -
v_gene: TRBV6-1
d_gene: TRBD1
j_gene: TRBJ2-1

CDR3aa: CSARDKAGYYNEQYF
CDR3nt: TGCAGTGCTAGAGATAAAGCGGGGTACTACAATGAGCAGTACTTC
len: 15
abundance: -
v_gene: TRBV20-1
d_gene: TRBD2
j_gene: TRBJ2-4

CDR3aa: CASSLGSRYNERDTQYF
CDR3nt: TGTGCCAGCAGCTTGGGGTCCAGATACAATGAGCGAGATACGCAGTATTTT
len: 17
abundance: -
v_gene: TRBV7-3
d_gene: -
j_gene: TRBJ2-3

CDR3aa: CAGQGTGGTTEQFF
CDR3nt: TGTGCCGGTCAAGGGACAGGCGGAACGACTGAGCAGTTCTTC
len: 14
abundance: -
v_gene: TRBV7-3
d_gene: TRBD1
j_gene: TRBJ2-1

CDR3aa: CASRTGTKTGELYF
CDR3nt: TGTGCCAGCAGAACGGGAACGAAAACCGGGGAGCTGTACTTC
len: 14
abundance: -
v_gene: TRBV6-4
d_gene: -
j_gene: TRBJ2-4

CDR3aa: CASSSGFGEQYF
CDR3nt: TGTGCCAGCAGCTCGGGATTTGGTGAGCAGTACTTC
len: 12
abundance: many
v_gene: TRBV6-1
d_gene: -
j_gene: TRBJ2-7

CDR3aa: CASSSGSGGYNEQFF
CDR3nt: TGTGCCAGCAGCTCCGGGAGCGGTGGATACAATGAGCAGTTCTTC
len: 15
abundance: many
v_gene: TRBV7-2
d_gene: -
j_gene: TRBJ2-1

CDR3aa: CASSLVREQFF
CDR3nt: TGTGCCAGCAGCTTAGTCCGGGAGCAGTTCTTC
len: 11
abundance: -
v_gene: TRBV7-9
d_gene: -
j_gene: TRBJ2-1

CDR3aa: CASSQQSGDVYEQYF
CDR3nt: TGTGCCAGCAGTCAACAATCAGGGGACGTCTACGAGCAGTACTTC
len: 15
abundance: -
v_gene: TRBV7-4
d_gene: -
j_gene: TRBJ2-7

CDR3aa: CASSYGAANEQFF
CDR3nt: TGTGCCAGCAGTTACGGGGCGGCTAATGAGCAGTTCTTC
len: 13
abundance: many
v_gene: TRBV6-2/TRBV6-3
d_gene: -
j_gene: TRBJ2-1